This T cell receptor beta chain was profiled in a study of blood T cell repertoires in COVID-19. Assay used: immunoSEQ multiplex PCR; TCRdb lists only in-frame clones, some missing. This sample yields some 83,000 clones, of which roughly 78% are seen a single time; less than 25% belongs to the top ten. This clone was seen only once. Sequencing input: peripheral blood. The clonotype comes from a human donor in a cohort sampled during active COVID-19.

CDR3 loop: CASSGLAAKTQYF. As DNA, the CDR3 is TGTGCCAGCAGCGGACTAGCGGCCAAGACCCAGTACTTC. The chain is built from TRBV5-6 and TRBJ2-5; 10 nucleotides line up with TRBD2. Germline loops: CDR1 SGHDT, CDR2 YYEEEE. This CDR3 has 13 residues. J gave up 6 bases and V 4 bases, and 3 bases lay outside the gene matches. Supplemented by reference TRBV5-6 and TRBJ2-5, the full variable domain reads DAGVTQSPTHLIKTRGQQVTLRCSPKSGHDTVSWYQQALGQGPQFIFQYYEEEERQRGNFPDRFSGHQFPNYSSELNVNALLLGDSALYLCASSGLAAKTQYFGPGTRLLVL.